This T cell receptor beta chain was found in a study of blood T cell repertoires in COVID-19. Study context: T cells, B-cell-depleted T cells, or PBMCs supplied cDNA or gDNA.

Germline V gene lookup returns CDR1 SGHNT and CDR2 YYREEE (reference sequence). Trimming removed 3 bases from V and 6 bases from J; junction bases left unmatched: 10. CDR3 length: 16 amino acids. Original data processing: Nucleated cell counts were estimated from reference gene primer amplification. Generated by immunoSEQ multiplex PCR, the TCRdb table keeps only in-frame clones and is missing some. The DNA gave D and trimming, while V, J and clone size come from that table. The sample holds some 18,000 clones, about 88% seen once. This clonotype originated in a human donor in a cohort sampled during active COVID-19. This chain connects TRBV5-4 to TRBJ2-1; 9 bases fit TRBD1. Sequencing used peripheral blood. CDR3 sequence reads: CASSWRNRGRGNEQFF. The DNA for the CDR3 is TGTGCCAGCAGCTGGAGAAACAGGGGGCGAGGCAATGAGCAGTTCTTC.